This is a list of T cell receptor beta chains from one sample in a study of cytomegalovirus exposure and HLA in healthy donors. TCRdb keeps only in-frame clones here, not all; method: immunoSEQ multiplex PCR. Of tens of thousands of clones in the sample, roughly 82% are singletons; the top ten hold roughly a tenth. Material for sequencing was PBMCs. Source of these receptors: a woman aged 18-30 years in good health and CMV-seropositive. CDR3s include the opening cysteine and the closing phenylalanine or tryptophan.

>TRBJ2-3|TRBV11-2
CASRLASGGASDTQYF
>TRBJ2-1|TRBV5-1
CASTLGGGRYNEQFF
>TRBJ2-3|TRBV4-2
CASSQATGSGYSTDTQYF
>TRBJ2-2|TRBV6-4
CASSSGDTGELFF
>TRBJ2-1|TRBV6-1
CASSEGAGGEQFF
>TRBJ1-1|TRBV5-6
CASSFVDSEAFF
>TRBJ2-3|TRBV14
CASSLNSPDTQYF
>TRBJ2-1|TRBV9
CASSVTSSRNEQFF
>TRBJ2-6|TRBV6-4
CASSGTGGANVLTF
>TRBJ1-4|TRBV5-1
CASSLEGSEDEKLFF
>TRBJ2-2|TRBV30
CAWSEASGHTGELFF
>TRBJ1-2|TRBV9
CASSVAQGSGYGYTF
>TRBJ2-5|TRBV9
CASSGGGDGGTQYF